This T cell receptor (beta chain) was captured by sequencing in a study of response to subunit inactivated influenza vaccine. Study-level results: It was the authors' suggestion that each seasonal influenza vaccination recruits few new T cells.

TCRdb re-called the RT-PCR reads with MiXCR, one entry per CDR3 protein. This table holds around 530,000 distinct CDR3 sequences, approximately 10% found once. Note on this clonotype: What it binds is unknown.

Looked up from germline, CDR1 is SEHNR and CDR2 is FQNEAQ (reference sequence). The germline V and J ends were trimmed by 4 bases and 8 bases, with 20 bases remaining between them. This CDR3 region has 16 residues. Sequenced material: PBMCs from blood, taken on the day of vaccination. The TCR sequence derives from a man between 50 and 59 years old who received an inactivated influenza vaccine. The chain links TRBV7-9 to TRBJ1-4; possible D gene TRBD1, 5 bases. The CDR3 region has the DNA TGTGCCAGCAGCTGGGTCAGGGCCCAGTCTGAAGAAAAACTGTTTTTT. This translates into CASSWVRAQSEEKLFF. The complete variable domain, with remaining parts taken from reference TRBV7-9 and TRBJ1-4, reads DTGVSQNPRHKITKRGQNVTFRCDPISEHNRLYWYRQTLGQGPEFLTYFQNEAQLEKSRLLSDRFSAERPKGSFSTLEIQRTEQGDSAMYLCASSWVRAQSEEKLFFGSGTQLSVL.